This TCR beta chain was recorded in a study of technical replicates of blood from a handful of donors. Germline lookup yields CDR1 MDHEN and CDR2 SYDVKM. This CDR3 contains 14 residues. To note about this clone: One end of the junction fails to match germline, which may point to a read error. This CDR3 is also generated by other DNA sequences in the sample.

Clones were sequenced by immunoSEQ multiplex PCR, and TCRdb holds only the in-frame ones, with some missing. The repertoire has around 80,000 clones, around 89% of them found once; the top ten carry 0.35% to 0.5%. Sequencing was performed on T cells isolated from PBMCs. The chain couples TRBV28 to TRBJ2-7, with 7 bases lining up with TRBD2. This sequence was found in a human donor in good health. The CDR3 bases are TGTGCCAGTAGTTTAGTGGGGGACTACTACGAGCAGTACTTC. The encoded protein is CASSLVGDYYEQYF.